The present entry profiles one T cell receptor (beta chain) with its context. V shed 4 bases, J shed 1 base, and the junction held 1 base outside the gene matches. The CDR3 has 14 amino acids. Germline CDR1 LNHNV, CDR2 YYDKDF (reference sequence). The repertoire was sequenced with immunoSEQ multiplex PCR; TCRdb's copy has only in-frame clones and lacks some. The sample holds roughly 3,000 clones, 24% seen once. The sample belongs to a study of T cells in localized non-small cell lung cancer. This TCR came from a man aged 35 to 69 with stage I lung adenocarcinoma. The chain employs TRBV15 and TRBJ2-3; 8 bases map to TRBD2. Sample: lung tumor tissue, taken before any cancer treatment. Written as DNA, the CDR3 is TGTGCCACCAGCAAACTAGCGGGCACAGATACGCAGTATTTT. Its translation is CATSKLAGTDTQYF.